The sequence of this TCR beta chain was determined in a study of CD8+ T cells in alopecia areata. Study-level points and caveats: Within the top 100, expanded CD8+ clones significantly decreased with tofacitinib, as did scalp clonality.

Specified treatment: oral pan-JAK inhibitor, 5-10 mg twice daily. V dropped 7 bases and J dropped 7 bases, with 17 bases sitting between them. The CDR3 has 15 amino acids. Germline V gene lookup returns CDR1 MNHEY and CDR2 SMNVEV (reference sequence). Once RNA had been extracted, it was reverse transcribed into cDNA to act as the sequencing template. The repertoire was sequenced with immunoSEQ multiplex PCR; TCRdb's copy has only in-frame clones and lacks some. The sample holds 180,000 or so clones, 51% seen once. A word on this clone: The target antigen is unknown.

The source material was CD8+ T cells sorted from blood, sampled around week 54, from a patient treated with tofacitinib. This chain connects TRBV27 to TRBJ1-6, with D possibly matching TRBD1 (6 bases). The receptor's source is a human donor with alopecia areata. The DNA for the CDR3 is TGTGCCAGCACGATGGGGGGGGCGGGAAATTCACCCCTCCACTTT. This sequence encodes CASTMGGAGNSPLHF.